This record concerns one TCR beta chain sequence. Its specificity is unknown. Treatment given: oral pan-JAK inhibitor, 5-10 mg twice daily. These data come from a study of CD8+ T cells in alopecia areata. Across the whole study: Tofacitinib treatment spanned 6 to 18 months, with 6 months off drug afterward. Whole-study results and caveats: Lesional scalp exceeded normal scalp in clonality, especially in alopecia totalis/universalis. Among the top 100, expanded CD8+ clones were significantly decreased by tofacitinib, as was scalp clonality.

CDR1 SGDLS and CDR2 YYNGEE come from the germline V gene. The CDR3 covers 15 residues. The V end lost 0 bases, the J end lost 7 bases, and 16 bases lay between the germline ends. cDNA reverse transcribed from extracted RNA served as the sequencing template. The protocol was immunoSEQ multiplex PCR, while the TCRdb copy is restricted to in-frame clones and leaves out a portion. Here the sample spans around 180,000 clones, roughly 60% being singletons. This chain joins TRBV9 and TRBJ1-1; perhaps TRBD1 as D (5 bases). The source is a human donor with alopecia areata. The sequences come from CD4+ T cells sorted from blood, collected at week 24, from a patient treated with tofacitinib. CDR3 DNA: TGTGCCAGCAGCGTAGGGGGGGATCTGTCGCATGAAGCTTTCTTT. Translated: CASSVGGDLSHEAFF. Based on the CDR3 plus reference TRBV9 and TRBJ1-1, the full variable domain is DSGVTQTPKHLITATGQRVTLRCSPRSGDLSVYWYQQSLDQGLQFLIQYYNGEERAKGNILERFSAQQFPDLHSELNLSSLELGDSALYFCASSVGGDLSHEAFFGQGTRLTVV.